Shown below are 16 T cell receptor beta chains from a single sample sequenced in a study of CD8+ T cells in alopecia areata. Extracted RNA was reverse transcribed into cDNA, the sequencing template. Using immunoSEQ multiplex PCR, the repertoire was profiled, and TCRdb retains in-frame clones only, with some absent. The table includes 90,000 to 130,000 clones, 55% to 75% detected once. Sequencing used CD8+ T cells sorted from blood. These receptors all stem from a human donor in good health.

The chain recombines TRBV13 with TRBJ1-5, with unresolved D. Trimming removed 5 bases from V and 7 bases from J, with 15 bases in between. The V gene's germline CDR1 is PRHDT and CDR2 FYEKMQ (reference sequence). This CDR3 comprises 14 residues. The CDR3 reads CASSPGRGSQPQHF. The CDR3 DNA reads TGTGCCAGCAGCCCAGGTCGGGGTTCCCAGCCCCAGCATTTT.

This clone was detected many times. This sequence joins TRBV5-4 and TRBJ2-2; no definite D call. Looked up from germline, CDR1 is SGHNT and CDR2 is YYREEE (reference sequence). Trimming took 4 bases from V and 2 from J, leaving 6 bases between them. This CDR3 has 13 amino acids. For the CDR3, the DNA is TGTGCCAGCAGCCCACATAACACCGGGGAGCTGTTTTTT. Protein: CASSPHNTGELFF.

This clone was detected a few times. V gene TRBV5-1 combines with J gene TRBJ2-1; D is ambiguous. CDR3 length: 16 amino acids. Trimming cost V 5 bases and J 0 bases, with 15 bases left between them. CDR1 and CDR2 (germline): SGHRS, YFSETQ. CDR3 sequence reads: CASRAIQVHSYNEQFF. CDR3 in DNA: TGCGCCAGCAGAGCTATCCAGGTCCACTCCTACAATGAGCAGTTCTTC. Using reference TRBV5-1 and TRBJ2-1 for the parts outside the CDR3, the full variable domain is KAGVTQTPRYLIKTRGQQVTLSCSPISGHRSVSWYQQTPGQGLQFLFEYFSETQRNKGNFPGRFSGRQFSNSRSEMNVSTLELGDSALYLCASRAIQVHSYNEQFFGPGTRLTVL.

The rearrangement joins TRBV9 to TRBJ2-1; 13 positions agree with TRBD2. The CDR3 loop spans 16 amino acids. From germline, CDR1 is SGDLS and CDR2 YYNGEE. The ends lost 2 bases at V and 6 bases at J; junction bases unmatched: 5. The CDR3 reads CASSVMTSGGFNEQFF. The CDR3 coding sequence is TGTGCCAGCAGCGTTATGACTAGCGGGGGGTTCAATGAGCAGTTCTTC. Together with reference TRBV9 and TRBJ2-1, the CDR3 gives the full variable domain: DSGVTQTPKHLITATGQRVTLRCSPRSGDLSVYWYQQSLDQGLQFLIQYYNGEERAKGNILERFSAQQFPDLHSELNLSSLELGDSALYFCASSVMTSGGFNEQFFGPGTRLTVL.

The chain has TRBV7-8 and TRBJ2-3, with D uncertain. The CDR3 length is 15 residues. The V and J ends lost 2 bases and 1 base respectively, with 10 bases between them. Germline V CDR1 and CDR2: SGHVS, FQNEAQ. As DNA, the CDR3 is TGTGCCAGCAGCTTATACTCTCTTGGCACAGATACGCAGTATTTT. It codes for CASSLYSLGTDTQYF.

This chain uses TRBV2 with TRBJ1-1; D is unresolved. Trimming removed 5 bases from V and 6 bases from J, with 13 bases in between. Looked up from germline, CDR1 is SNHLY and CDR2 is FYNNEI. CDR3 size: 13 residues. In nucleotides, the CDR3 is TGTGCCAGCAGTAAAACAGTTTTCCCTGAAGCTTTCTTT. This gives the protein CASSKTVFPEAFF. Combining the CDR3 with reference TRBV2 and TRBJ1-1 gives the whole variable domain EPEVTQTPSHQVTQMGQEVILRCVPISNHLYFYWYRQILGQKVEFLVSFYNNEISEKSEIFDDQFSVERPDGSNFTLKIRSTKLEDSAMYFCASSKTVFPEAFFGQGTRLTVV.

The genes are TRBV7-8 and TRBJ2-5, with TRBD2 matching over 12 bases. The V gene end was trimmed by 2 bases and the J gene end by 1 base; junction bases not matched to a gene: 2. CDR1 and CDR2 (germline): SGHVS, FQNEAQ. The CDR3 runs to 16 residues. The CDR3 is CASSLPSGGAQETQYF. The CDR3 DNA reads TGTGCCAGCAGCTTACCTAGCGGGGGGGCCCAAGAGACCCAGTACTTC.

CDR3 protein: CASSSLVGGELDEQFF. For the CDR3, the DNA is TGTGCCAGCAGCTCCCTGGTAGGTGGAGAATTGGATGAGCAGTTCTTC. The gene calls are TRBV7-9 and TRBJ2-1; D is unclear. V was clipped by 4 bases and J by 8 bases, with 21 bases between them. Germline V gene data show CDR1 as SEHNR and CDR2 as FQNEAQ (reference sequence). The CDR3 covers 16 residues.

The CDR3 loop is CASSPLWGLSYEQYF. CDR3 nucleotide sequence: TGTGCCAGCAGCCCCCTTTGGGGACTCTCCTACGAGCAGTACTTC. The chain is built from TRBV5-8 and TRBJ2-7; D is possibly TRBD2 (6 bases). This CDR3 contains 15 residues. V was trimmed by 4 bases and J by 0 bases, leaving 14 bases between them. Germline lookup yields CDR1 SGHTS and CDR2 YDEGEE. Combining the CDR3 with reference TRBV5-8 and TRBJ2-7 gives the whole variable domain EAGVTQSPTHLIKTRGQQATLRCSPISGHTSVYWYQQALGLGLQFLLWYDEGEERNRGNFPPRFSGRQFPNYSSELNVNALELEDSALYLCASSPLWGLSYEQYFGPGTRLTVT.

This clone occurred a few times. V and J are TRBV15 and TRBJ1-1, with 12 bases lining up with TRBD1. Germline CDR1 LNHNV, CDR2 YYDKDF (reference sequence). With V trimmed by 0 bases and J by 0 bases, 17 bases remained unmatched. This CDR3 region has 22 residues. Here the CDR3 DNA reads TGTGCCACCAGCAGAGATTTTGGATCCGCCGGGACAGGGGGCGAGTTGAACACTGAAGCTTTCTTT. Translated, it gives CATSRDFGSAGTGGELNTEAFF.

This chain links TRBV27 with TRBJ2-3; perhaps TRBD2 as D (5 bases). With 6 bases removed from V and 1 base from J, the gap between germline ends came to 11 bases. CDR1 MNHEY and CDR2 SMNVEV come from the germline V gene (reference sequence). There are 14 residues in the CDR3. CDR3 sequence reads: CASRILVGTDTQYF. CDR3 nucleotide sequence: TGTGCCAGCAGAATACTAGTGGGCACAGATACGCAGTATTTT.

The chain carries TRBV4-2 and TRBJ2-5; 10 nucleotides match TRBD2. V lost 1 base, J lost 4 bases, and 12 bases stayed unmatched. The CDR3 has 18 residues. The germline V gene has CDR1 LGHNA and CDR2 YNFKEQ. Here the CDR3 reads CASSQVPSGGASSETQYF. The CDR3 DNA reads TGTGCCAGCAGCCAAGTACCCAGCGGGGGGGCCTCTTCAGAGACCCAGTACTTC.

Only a few counts were recorded for this clone. The chain is built from TRBV19 and TRBJ2-7; D unclear. Trimming took 5 bases from V and 0 from J, leaving 8 bases between them. CDR1 and CDR2 from the germline V gene are LNHDA and SQIVND (reference sequence). CDR3 size: 13 residues. The CDR3 reads CASSWQRSYEQYF. CDR3 sequence (DNA): TGTGCCAGTAGTTGGCAGCGCTCCTACGAGCAGTACTTC.

This clone is a singleton in its sample. The genes are TRBV29-1 and TRBJ2-7; either TRBD1 or TRBD2 may fit D (6 bases each). The CDR3 extends over 14 amino acids. V lost 0 bases, J lost 2 bases, and 11 bases lay in between. CDR1 and CDR2 from the germline V gene are SQVTM and ANQGSEA. The CDR3 sequence is CSVEEGGDTYEQYF. The CDR3, as DNA: TGCAGCGTTGAAGAAGGCGGGGACACCTACGAGCAGTACTTC.

Concerning this clone: Other DNA sequences in the sample encode the same CDR3. V usage is TRBV5-6 and J usage is TRBJ1-5; D not certain. CDR3 length: 12 residues. CDR1 and CDR2 from the germline V gene are SGHDT and YYEEEE. Trimming pared 0 bases from V and 7 bases from J, leaving 5 bases between. The CDR3 coding sequence is TGTGCCAGCAGCTTGGGGAGACAGCCCCAGCATTTT. Its protein product is CASSLGRQPQHF.

This clone was counted only a few times. The chain is built from TRBV25-1 and TRBJ2-7; perhaps TRBD1 as D (5 bases). Germline V gene lookup returns CDR1 MGHDK and CDR2 SYGVNS. The CDR3 has 16 amino acids. V dropped 5 bases and J dropped 0 bases, with 17 bases sitting between them. As DNA, the CDR3 is TGTGCCAGCAGTCGCGAGGCCGCGGACATCTCCTACGAGCAGTACTTC. Translated, it gives CASSREAADISYEQYF.